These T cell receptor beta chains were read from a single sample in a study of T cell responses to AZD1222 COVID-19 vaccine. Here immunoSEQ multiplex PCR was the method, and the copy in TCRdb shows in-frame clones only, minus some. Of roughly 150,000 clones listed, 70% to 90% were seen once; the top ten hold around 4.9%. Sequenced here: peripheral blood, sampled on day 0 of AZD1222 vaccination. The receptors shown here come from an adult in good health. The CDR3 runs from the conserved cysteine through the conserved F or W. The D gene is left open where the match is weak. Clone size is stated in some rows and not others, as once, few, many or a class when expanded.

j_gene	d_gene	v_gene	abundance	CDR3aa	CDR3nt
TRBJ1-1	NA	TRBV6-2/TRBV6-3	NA	CASSPLAQGRTEAFF	TGTGCCAGCAGTCCCCTGGCACAAGGGCGAACTGAAGCTTTCTTT
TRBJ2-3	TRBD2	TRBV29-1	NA	CSVAPSGIDTQYF	TGCAGCGTTGCCCCTAGCGGGATAGATACGCAGTATTTT
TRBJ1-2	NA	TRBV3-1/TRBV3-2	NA	CASSQVRGLGNYGYTF	TGTGCCAGCAGCCAAGTCCGGGGACTGGGCAACTATGGCTACACCTTC
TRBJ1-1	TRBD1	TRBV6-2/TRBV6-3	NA	CASSRQGEGTEAFF	TGTGCCAGCAGTCGACAGGGAGAAGGTACTGAAGCTTTCTTT
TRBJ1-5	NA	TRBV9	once	CASSAGEGAGQPQHF	TGTGCCAGCTCGGCGGGAGAAGGAGCAGGCCAGCCCCAGCATTTT
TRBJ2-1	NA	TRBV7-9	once	CASSAGQYNEQFF	TGTGCCAGCAGCGCGGGACAGTACAATGAGCAGTTCTTC
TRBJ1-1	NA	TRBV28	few	CASNERNTEAFF	TGTGCCAGCAATGAGAGGAACACTGAAGCTTTCTTT
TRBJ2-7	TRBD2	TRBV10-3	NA	CAIKASGDEQYF	TGTGCCATCAAGGCTAGCGGAGACGAGCAGTACTTC
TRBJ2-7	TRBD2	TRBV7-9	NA	CASTKGGTSGISEQYF	TGTGCCAGCACCAAAGGGGGCACTAGCGGGATAAGCGAGCAGTACTTC
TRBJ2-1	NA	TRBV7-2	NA	CASSLGGTINEQFF	TGTGCCAGCAGCTTAGGGGGGACGATAAATGAGCAGTTCTTC
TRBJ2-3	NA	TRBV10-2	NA	CATRPGTGTDTQYF	TGCGCCACCCGACCCGGGACGGGAACAGATACGCAGTATTTT
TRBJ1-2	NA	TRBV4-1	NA	CASSDQERYGYTF	TGCGCCAGCAGCGATCAAGAACGCTATGGCTACACCTTC